This is a list of T cell receptor beta chains from one sample in a study of cytomegalovirus exposure and HLA in healthy donors. TCRdb's copy holds only in-frame clones and misses some; the assay was immunoSEQ multiplex PCR. This sample yields roughly 180,000 clones, of which roughly 80% are seen a single time; about 1.3% belongs to the top ten. Sequencing used PBMCs. The receptors come from a man aged 25 to 45 in good health and CMV-seronegative. CDR3s include the opening cysteine and the closing phenylalanine or tryptophan. The D gene is left open where the match is weak. A row's size may be missing; if present it is once, few, many or a size class.

clone_size	v_call	d_call	j_call	cdr3_nt	cdr3_aa
few	TRBV15	TRBD1	TRBJ2-5	TGTGCCACCAGCAGGCTCATCGACAGGGGAGGAGAGACCCAGTACTTC	CATSRLIDRGGETQYF
-	TRBV5-1	TRBD2	TRBJ2-1	TGCGCCAGCAGCCGGCCGGGGGCTTCGACTAGCGGGACCCATGAGCAGTTCTTC	CASSRPGASTSGTHEQFF
-	TRBV28	-	TRBJ2-3	TGTGCCAGCAGTCCAGAGCGGACTCCTAGCACAGATACGCAGTATTTT	CASSPERTPSTDTQYF
-	TRBV30	TRBD1	TRBJ2-1	TGTGCCGGGAGGAACAGGGGGCGTGGGGATGAGCAGTTCTTC	CAGRNRGRGDEQFF
-	TRBV10-3	TRBD2	TRBJ2-1	TGTGCCATCAGTGATGGACTAGCTAATGAGCAGTTCTTC	CAISDGLANEQFF
-	TRBV11-1	TRBD2	TRBJ2-7	TGTGCCAGCAGCTCTTCGGGACTACCCTACGAGCAGTACTTC	CASSSSGLPYEQYF
-	TRBV7-3	-	TRBJ2-2	TGTGCCAGCAGCAAGGGAGCTTCGAACACCGGGGAGCTGTTTTTT	CASSKGASNTGELFF
-	TRBV28	-	TRBJ2-3	TGTGCCAGCAGTTTAGGATTGCTAGCAGATACGCAGTATTTT	CASSLGLLADTQYF
-	TRBV5-1	TRBD1	TRBJ1-2	TGCGCCAGCAGCCCCGGGACAGAGGGGAGCTACACCTTC	CASSPGTEGSYTF
-	TRBV7-9	-	TRBJ2-3	TGTGCCAGCAGCTTATATGGGGGGGCGAGCACAGATACGCAGTATTTT	CASSLYGGASTDTQYF
-	TRBV7-9	TRBD1	TRBJ2-1	TGTGCCAGCAGCGAGACAGGGGCGAGCTCCTACAATGAGCAGTTCTTC	CASSETGASSYNEQFF
-	TRBV6-5	TRBD1	TRBJ2-1	TGTGCCAGCATGTACAGGGGGCACTACAATGAGCAGTTCTTC	CASMYRGHYNEQFF
few	TRBV7-9	-	TRBJ1-5	TGTTCCAGCAGCCGAACAGATCAGCCCCAGCATTTT	CSSSRTDQPQHF
-	TRBV4-1	-	TRBJ1-6	TGCGCCAGCAGCCTATTACAGGGTATTAATTCACCCCTCCACTTT	CASSLLQGINSPLHF
once	TRBV5-6	TRBD2	TRBJ2-1	TGTGCCAGCAGCTTAACTAGCGGGAGAGGTTACAATGAGCAGTTCTTC	CASSLTSGRGYNEQFF
-	TRBV28	TRBD1	TRBJ1-1	TGTGCCAGCAGTTTCCCAGGGGGGAACACTGAAGCTTTCTTT	CASSFPGGNTEAFF
-	TRBV13	-	TRBJ2-3	TGTGCCAGCAGCCCACGGCCACAGGAAGGGGTGTATAACACAGATACGCAGTATTTT	CASSPRPQEGVYNTDTQYF
-	TRBV19	TRBD2	TRBJ2-2	TGTGCCAGTAGTATGTGGACTAGCGGGACCGGGGAGCTGTTTTTT	CASSMWTSGTGELFF
-	TRBV30	TRBD1	TRBJ1-1	TGTGCCTGGATGCCGGGACAGAAGAACACTGAAGCTTTCTTT	CAWMPGQKNTEAFF
-	TRBV7-2	-	TRBJ2-2	TGTGCCAGCAGCCAAATGCAGGGGAACACCGGGGAGCTGTTTTTT	CASSQMQGNTGELFF
-	TRBV25-1	-	TRBJ1-2	TGTGCCAGCAGTGAGACTCAAAGGGGCTATGGCTACACCTTC	CASSETQRGYGYTF
once	TRBV9	-	TRBJ2-7	TGTGCCAGCAGCGTTGGGGGCGGTACCTCCCAGGAGCAGTACTTC	CASSVGGGTSQEQYF
few	TRBV27	-	TRBJ1-4	TGTGCCAGCAGTTTCGCGTCCTCAGAAAAACTGTTTTTT	CASSFASSEKLFF
once	TRBV5-1	TRBD2	TRBJ2-1	TGCGCCAGCAGCACTAGCGGGGGTTACAATGAGCAGTTCTTC	CASSTSGGYNEQFF
-	TRBV9	TRBD1	TRBJ2-3	TGTGCCAGCAGCACCCGCCCAGGGACAGTCGCGCAGTATTTT	CASSTRPGTVAQYF
few	TRBV6-5	TRBD2	TRBJ2-7	TGTGCCAGCAGTACTAGCGGGGGGGTCTCCTACGAGCAGTACTTC	CASSTSGGVSYEQYF
few	TRBV30	TRBD1	TRBJ2-7	TGTGCCTGGAGCCGACAGGGGGCTAACGAGCAGTACTTC	CAWSRQGANEQYF
-	TRBV18	-	TRBJ2-5	TGTGCCAGCTCACCACTGACGGGAGTCCAAGAGACCCAGTACTTC	CASSPLTGVQETQYF